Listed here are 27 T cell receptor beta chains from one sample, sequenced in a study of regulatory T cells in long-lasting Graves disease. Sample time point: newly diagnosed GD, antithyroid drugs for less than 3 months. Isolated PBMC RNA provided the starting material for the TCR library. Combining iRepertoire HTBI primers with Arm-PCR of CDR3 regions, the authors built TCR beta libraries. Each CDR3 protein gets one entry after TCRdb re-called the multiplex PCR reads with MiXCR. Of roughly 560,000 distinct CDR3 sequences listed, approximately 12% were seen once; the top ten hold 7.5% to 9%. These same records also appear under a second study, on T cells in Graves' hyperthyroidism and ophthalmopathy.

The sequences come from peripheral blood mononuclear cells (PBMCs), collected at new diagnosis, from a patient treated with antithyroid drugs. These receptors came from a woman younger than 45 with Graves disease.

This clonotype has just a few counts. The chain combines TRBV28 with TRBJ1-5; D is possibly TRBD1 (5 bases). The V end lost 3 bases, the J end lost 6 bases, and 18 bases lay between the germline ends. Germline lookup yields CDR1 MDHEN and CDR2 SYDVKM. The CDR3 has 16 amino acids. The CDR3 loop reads CASSFWEDRGSQPQHF. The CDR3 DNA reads TGTGCCAGCAGTTTCTGGGAAGATAGGGGCAGTCAGCCCCAGCATTTT.

Here the CDR3 reads CASSQRGTASSYNSPLHF. The CDR3 nucleotides are TGCGCCAGCAGCCAACGGGGGACTGCCAGCTCCTATAATTCACCCCTCCACTTT. The chain has TRBV4-1 and TRBJ1-6, with D tentatively TRBD1 (5 bases). The length of the CDR3 is 18 residues. The V end was cut by 2 bases, the J end by 0 bases, with 14 bases between. From germline, CDR1 is MGHRA and CDR2 YSYEKL.

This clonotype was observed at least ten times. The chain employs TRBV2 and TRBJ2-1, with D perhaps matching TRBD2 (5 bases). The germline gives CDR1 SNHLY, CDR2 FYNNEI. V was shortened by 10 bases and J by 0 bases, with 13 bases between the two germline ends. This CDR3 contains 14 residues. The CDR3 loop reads CATQRTSSYNEQFF. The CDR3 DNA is TGTGCCACCCAGCGGACCAGCTCCTACAATGAGCAGTTCTTC.

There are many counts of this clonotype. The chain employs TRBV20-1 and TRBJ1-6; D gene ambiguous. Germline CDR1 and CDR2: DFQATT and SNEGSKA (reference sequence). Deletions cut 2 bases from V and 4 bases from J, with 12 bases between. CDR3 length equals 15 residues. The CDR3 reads CSARSGRDYNSPLHF. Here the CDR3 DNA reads TGCAGTGCTAGATCCGGCCGTGATTATAATTCACCCCTCCACTTT.

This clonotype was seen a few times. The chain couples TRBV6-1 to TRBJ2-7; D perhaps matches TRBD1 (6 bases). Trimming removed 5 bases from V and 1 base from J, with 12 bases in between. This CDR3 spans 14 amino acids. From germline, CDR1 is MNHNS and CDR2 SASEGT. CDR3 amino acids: CASSPLQGSYEQYF. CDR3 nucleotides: TGTGCCAGCAGTCCCCTACAGGGATCCTACGAGCAGTACTTC.

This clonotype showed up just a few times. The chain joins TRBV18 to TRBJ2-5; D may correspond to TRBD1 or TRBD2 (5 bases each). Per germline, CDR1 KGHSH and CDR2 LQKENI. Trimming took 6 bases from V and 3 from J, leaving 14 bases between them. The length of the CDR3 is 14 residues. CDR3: CASSAGATKETQYF. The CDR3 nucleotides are TGTGCCAGCTCGGCCGGGGCTACTAAAGAGACCCAGTACTTC.

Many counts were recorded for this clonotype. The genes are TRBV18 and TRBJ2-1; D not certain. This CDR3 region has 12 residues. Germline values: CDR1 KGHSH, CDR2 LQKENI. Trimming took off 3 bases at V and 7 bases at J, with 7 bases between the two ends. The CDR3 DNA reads TGTGCCAGCTCACCGCAGATGAATGAGCAGTTCTTC. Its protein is CASSPQMNEQFF.

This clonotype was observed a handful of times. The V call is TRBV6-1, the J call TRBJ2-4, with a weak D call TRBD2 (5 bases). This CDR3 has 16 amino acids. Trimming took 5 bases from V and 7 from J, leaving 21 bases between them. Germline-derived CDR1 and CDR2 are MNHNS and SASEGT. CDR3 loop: CASSTYPSSMRNIQYF. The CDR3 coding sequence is TGTGCCAGCAGTACCTACCCCTCTAGCATGAGGAACATTCAGTACTTC.

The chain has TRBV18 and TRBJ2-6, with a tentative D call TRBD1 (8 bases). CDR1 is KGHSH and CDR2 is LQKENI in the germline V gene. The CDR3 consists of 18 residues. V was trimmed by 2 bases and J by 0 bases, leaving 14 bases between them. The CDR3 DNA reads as TGTGCCAGCTCACCAAAACAGGGGGGGTCCTCTGGGGCCAACGTCCTGACTTTC. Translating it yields CASSPKQGGSSGANVLTF.

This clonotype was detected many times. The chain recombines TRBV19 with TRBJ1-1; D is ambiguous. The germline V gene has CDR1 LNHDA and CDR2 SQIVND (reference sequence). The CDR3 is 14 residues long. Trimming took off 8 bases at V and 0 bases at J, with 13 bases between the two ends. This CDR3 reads CASSKLGMNTEAFF. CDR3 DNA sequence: TGTGCCAGTTCGAAGTTGGGGATGAACACTGAAGCTTTCTTT.

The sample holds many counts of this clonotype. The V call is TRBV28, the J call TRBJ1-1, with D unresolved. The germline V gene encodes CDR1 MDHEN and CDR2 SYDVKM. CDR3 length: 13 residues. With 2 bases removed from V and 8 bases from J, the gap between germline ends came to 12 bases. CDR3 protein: CASSLGPWGEAFF. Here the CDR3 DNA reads TGTGCCAGCAGTTTAGGGCCATGGGGAGAAGCTTTCTTT.

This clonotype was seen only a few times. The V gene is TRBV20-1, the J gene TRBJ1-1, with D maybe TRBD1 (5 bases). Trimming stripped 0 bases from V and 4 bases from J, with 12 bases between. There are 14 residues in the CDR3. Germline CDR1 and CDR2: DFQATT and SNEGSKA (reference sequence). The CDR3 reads CSARDPGGITEAFF. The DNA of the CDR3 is TGCAGTGCTAGAGACCCTGGGGGGATCACTGAAGCTTTCTTT.

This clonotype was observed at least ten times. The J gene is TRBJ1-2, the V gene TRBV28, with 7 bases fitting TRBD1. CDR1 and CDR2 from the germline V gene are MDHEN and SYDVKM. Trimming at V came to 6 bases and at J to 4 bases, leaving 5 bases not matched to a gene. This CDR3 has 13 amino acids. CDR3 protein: CASSSGQTYGYTF. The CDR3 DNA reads TGTGCCAGCAGCTCGGGACAGACCTATGGCTACACCTTC.

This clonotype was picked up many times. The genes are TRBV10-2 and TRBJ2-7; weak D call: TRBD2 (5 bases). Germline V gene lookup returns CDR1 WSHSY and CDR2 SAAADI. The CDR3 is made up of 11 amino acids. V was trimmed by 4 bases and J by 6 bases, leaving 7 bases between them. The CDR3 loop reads CASSVAIEQYF. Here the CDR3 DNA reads TGCGCCAGCAGTGTAGCGATCGAGCAGTACTTC.

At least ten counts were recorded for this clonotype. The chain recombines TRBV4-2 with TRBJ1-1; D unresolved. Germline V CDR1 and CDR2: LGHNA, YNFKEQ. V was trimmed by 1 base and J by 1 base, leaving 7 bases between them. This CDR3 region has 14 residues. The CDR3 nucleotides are TGTGCCAGCAGCCAAGGTCGGTGGAACACTGAAGCTTTCTTT. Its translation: CASSQGRWNTEAFF.

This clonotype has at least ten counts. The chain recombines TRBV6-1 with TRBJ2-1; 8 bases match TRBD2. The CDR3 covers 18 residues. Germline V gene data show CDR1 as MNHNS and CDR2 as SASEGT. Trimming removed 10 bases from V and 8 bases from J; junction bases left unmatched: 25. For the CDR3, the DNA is TGTGCCACCGTCCGGGTCAAGTCAGCGGGAGCCCTGTCCGATGAGCAGTTCTTC. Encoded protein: CATVRVKSAGALSDEQFF.

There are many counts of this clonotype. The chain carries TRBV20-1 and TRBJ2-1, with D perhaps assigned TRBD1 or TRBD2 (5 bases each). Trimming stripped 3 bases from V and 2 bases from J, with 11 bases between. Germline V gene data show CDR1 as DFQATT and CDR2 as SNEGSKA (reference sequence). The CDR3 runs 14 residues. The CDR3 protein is CSASGGSTYNEQFF. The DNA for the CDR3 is TGCAGTGCTAGTGGGGGTTCTACCTACAATGAGCAGTTCTTC.

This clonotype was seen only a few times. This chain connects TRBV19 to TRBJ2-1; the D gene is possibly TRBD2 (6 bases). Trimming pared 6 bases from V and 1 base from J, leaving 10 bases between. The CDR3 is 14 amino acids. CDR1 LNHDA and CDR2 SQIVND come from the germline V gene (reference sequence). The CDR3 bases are TGTGCCAGTAGGGGTAGCGGATCCTACAATGAGCAGTTCTTC. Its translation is CASRGSGSYNEQFF.

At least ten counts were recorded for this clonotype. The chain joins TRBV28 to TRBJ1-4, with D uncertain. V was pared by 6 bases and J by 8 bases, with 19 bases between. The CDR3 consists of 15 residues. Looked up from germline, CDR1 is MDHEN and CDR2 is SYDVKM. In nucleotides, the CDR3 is TGTGCCAGCAGGTCACCCGGGAGTTTGGCCGAAAAACTGTTTTTT. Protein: CASRSPGSLAEKLFF.

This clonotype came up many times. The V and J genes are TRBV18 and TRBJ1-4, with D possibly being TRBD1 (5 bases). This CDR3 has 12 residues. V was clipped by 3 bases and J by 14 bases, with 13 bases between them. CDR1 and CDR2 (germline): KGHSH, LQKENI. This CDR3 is CASSPDNGMLFF. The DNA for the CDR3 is TGTGCCAGCTCACCGGACAATGGTATGCTGTTTTTT.

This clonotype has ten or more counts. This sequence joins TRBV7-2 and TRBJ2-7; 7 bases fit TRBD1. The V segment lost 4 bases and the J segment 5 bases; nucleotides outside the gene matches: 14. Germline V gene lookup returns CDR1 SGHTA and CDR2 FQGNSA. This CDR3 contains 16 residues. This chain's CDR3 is CASSSRQGLAWNEQYF. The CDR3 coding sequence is TGTGCCAGCAGCTCGAGACAGGGCCTGGCATGGAACGAGCAGTACTTC.

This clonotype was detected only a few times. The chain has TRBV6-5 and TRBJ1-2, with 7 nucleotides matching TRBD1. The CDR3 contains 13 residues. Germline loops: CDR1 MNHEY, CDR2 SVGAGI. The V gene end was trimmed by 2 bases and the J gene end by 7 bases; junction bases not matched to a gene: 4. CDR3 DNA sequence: TGTGCCAGCAGTTACAACAGGGGTGGTGGCTACACCTTC. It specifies CASSYNRGGGYTF.

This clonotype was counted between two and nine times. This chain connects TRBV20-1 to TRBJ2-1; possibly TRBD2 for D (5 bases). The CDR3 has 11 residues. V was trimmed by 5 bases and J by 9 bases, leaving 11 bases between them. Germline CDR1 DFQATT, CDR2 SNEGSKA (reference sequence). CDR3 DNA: TGCAGTGCTCCTGACGGAGGTGAGCAGTTCTTC. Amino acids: CSAPDGGEQFF.

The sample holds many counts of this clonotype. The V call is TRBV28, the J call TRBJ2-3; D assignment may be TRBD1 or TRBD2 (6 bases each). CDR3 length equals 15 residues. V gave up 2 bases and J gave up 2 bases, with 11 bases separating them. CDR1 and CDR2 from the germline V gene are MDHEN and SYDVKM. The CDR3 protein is CASSLRGRPTDTQYF. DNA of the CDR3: TGTGCCAGCAGTTTAAGGGGGAGGCCCACAGATACGCAGTATTTT.

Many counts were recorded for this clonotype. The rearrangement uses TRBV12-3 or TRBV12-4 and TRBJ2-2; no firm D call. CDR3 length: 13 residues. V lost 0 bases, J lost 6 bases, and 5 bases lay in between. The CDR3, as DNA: TGTGCCAGCAGTTTAGCGGTCCCCGGGGAGCTGTTTTTT. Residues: CASSLAVPGELFF.

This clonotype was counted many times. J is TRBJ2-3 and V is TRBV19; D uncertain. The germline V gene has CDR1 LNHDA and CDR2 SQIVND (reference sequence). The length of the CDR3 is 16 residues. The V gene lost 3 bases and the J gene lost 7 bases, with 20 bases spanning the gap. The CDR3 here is CASSMSLKRILNTQYF. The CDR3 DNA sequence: TGTGCCAGTAGTATGTCCCTAAAACGGATACTAAATACGCAGTATTTT.

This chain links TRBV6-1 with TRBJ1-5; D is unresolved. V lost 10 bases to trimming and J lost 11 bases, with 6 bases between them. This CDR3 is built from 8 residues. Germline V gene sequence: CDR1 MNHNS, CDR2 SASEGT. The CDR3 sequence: CATTTQHF. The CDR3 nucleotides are TGTGCCACCACGACCCAGCATTTT.